These 15 T cell receptor beta chains were sequenced from one sample in a study of Ad26.COV2.S vaccination and SARS-CoV-2 variants. The treatment: 15 to 20 received Ad26.COV2.S at low or high dose, single or two shots; roughly five received placebo; per-sample allocation not given. Day 63 after the first vaccine or placebo injection was the time point for sampling. Libraries were prepared by immunoSEQ multiplex PCR; TCRdb keeps only in-frame clonotypes and omits some of them. The data show about 450,000 clones, approximately 92% seen once. The specimen was peripheral blood, collected in a trial of Ad26.COV2.S vaccine versus placebo. Receptors were obtained from a person aged 18-60 years who received the Ad26.COV2.S COVID-19 vaccine or a placebo.

The chain uses TRBV27 and TRBJ2-7; TRBD1 matches 11 bases. Germline V gene data show CDR1 as MNHEY and CDR2 as SMNVEV (reference sequence). The CDR3 covers 16 residues. V lost 5 bases and J lost 6; bases outside the gene matches: 12. This chain's CDR3 is CASSAIGTGGPLEQYV. CDR3 DNA: TGTGCCAGCAGTGCCATTGGGACAGGGGGTCCCCTCGAGCAGTACGTC.

V gene TRBV15 combines with J gene TRBJ2-5, with D possibly matching TRBD1 (7 bases). The CDR3 length is 14 residues. Germline-derived CDR1 and CDR2 are LNHNV and YYDKDF (reference sequence). The germline V and J ends were trimmed by 5 bases and 7 bases, with 17 bases remaining between them. CDR3 DNA sequence: TGTGCCACCAGCGAAGTGGTCCAGGGGGGGACCCAGTACTTC. Translated: CATSEVVQGGTQYF.

The chain employs TRBV4-2 and TRBJ1-4; D is unclear. The germline gives CDR1 LGHNA, CDR2 YNFKEQ. There are 14 residues in the CDR3. The V gene lost 4 bases and the J gene lost 8 bases, with 14 bases spanning the gap. CDR3 loop: CASSPRTSREKLFF. The CDR3 DNA sequence: TGTGCCAGCAGCCCCAGGACTTCGCGGGAAAAACTGTTTTTT.

This chain uses TRBV4-2 with TRBJ2-3; D is perhaps TRBD1 or TRBD2 (5 bases each). V lost 4 bases to trimming and J lost 4 bases, with 18 bases between them. This CDR3 has 16 amino acids. From germline, CDR1 is LGHNA and CDR2 YNFKEQ. The CDR3 nucleotides are TGTGCCAGCAGCCCGTGGGGCGAGGGATCCGCAGATACGCAGTATTTT. Translating gives CASSPWGEGSADTQYF.

This clone was seen once. The chain has TRBV9 and TRBJ1-2; D uncertain. CDR1 SGDLS and CDR2 YYNGEE come from the germline V gene. V shed 2 bases and J shed 7 bases, with 12 bases lying between them. This CDR3 contains 13 residues. CDR3 loop: CASSVDDVRGYTF. CDR3 nucleotide sequence: TGTGCCAGCAGCGTCGACGATGTGCGTGGCTACACCTTC.

This clone came up a few times. The chain couples TRBV5-1 to TRBJ1-4, with D maybe TRBD1 (6 bases). V lost 7 bases to trimming and J lost 5 bases, with 12 bases between them. Germline CDR1 reads SGHRS; CDR2 reads YFSETQ. CDR3 length: 13 amino acids. The CDR3 DNA reads TGCGCCAGCGGGGACACAGTAAATGAAAAACTGTTTTTT. Translating gives CASGDTVNEKLFF. Using reference TRBV5-1 and TRBJ1-4 for the parts outside the CDR3, the full variable domain is KAGVTQTPRYLIKTRGQQVTLSCSPISGHRSVSWYQQTPGQGLQFLFEYFSETQRNKGNFPGRFSGRQFSNSRSEMNVSTLELGDSALYLCASGDTVNEKLFFGSGTQLSVL.

The chain couples TRBV11-2 to TRBJ2-5; D gene ambiguous. Germline-derived CDR1 and CDR2 are SGHAT and FQNNGV. This CDR3 has 13 amino acids. V was clipped by 4 bases and J by 0 bases, with 6 bases between them. In DNA form, the CDR3 reads TGTGCCAGCAGCTCACTTGACCAAGAGACCCAGTACTTC. This encodes CASSSLDQETQYF.

The sample holds one count of this clone. The chain carries TRBV9 and TRBJ2-2; weak D call: TRBD1 (5 bases). The germline CDR1 and CDR2 sequences are SGDLS and YYNGEE. The CDR3 consists of 15 residues. Trimming left V 5 bases short and J 7 bases short, with 18 bases between. CDR3 protein: CASSKNPAQGGELFF. The CDR3 DNA follows: TGTGCCAGCAGTAAAAACCCAGCCCAGGGCGGGGAGCTGTTTTTT.

This sequence joins TRBV18 and TRBJ2-2, with D unresolved. CDR1 is KGHSH and CDR2 is LQKENI in the germline V gene. The CDR3 sequence is 13 residues long. The germline V and J ends were trimmed by 4 bases and 5 bases, with 8 bases remaining between them. CDR3 protein: CASSLSWTGELFF. CDR3 in DNA: TGTGCCAGCTCACTGTCGTGGACCGGGGAGCTGTTTTTT.

The chain carries TRBV7-8 and TRBJ1-5; D perhaps matches TRBD1 (5 bases). Looked up from germline, CDR1 is SGHVS and CDR2 is FQNEAQ. Trimming left V 2 bases short and J 2 bases short, with 10 bases between. The CDR3 has 15 amino acids. In nucleotides, the CDR3 is TGTGCCAGCAGCTTATCAGGGTTTGGCAATCAGCCCCAGCATTTT. Protein: CASSLSGFGNQPQHF. The full variable domain, completed using reference TRBV7-8 and TRBJ1-5, is GAGVSQSPRYKVAKRGQDVALRCDPISGHVSLFWYQQALGQGPEFLTYFQNEAQLDKSGLPSDRFFAERPEGSVSTLKIQRTQQEDSAVYLCASSLSGFGNQPQHFGDGTRLSIL.

J is TRBJ1-1 and V is TRBV6-5; 12 bases match TRBD1. The germline gives CDR1 MNHEY, CDR2 SVGAGI. J was trimmed by 4 bases and V by 2 bases; bases with no gene match: 5. The CDR3 contains 16 residues. Here the CDR3 reads CASSYLPGQGATEAFF. The CDR3 DNA follows: TGTGCCAGCAGTTACCTTCCGGGACAGGGGGCCACTGAAGCTTTCTTT.

The J gene is TRBJ2-7, the V gene TRBV4-2, with D possibly being TRBD1 or TRBD2 (5 bases each). CDR1 is LGHNA, CDR2 YNFKEQ, per germline. V gave up 6 bases and J gave up 1 base, with 13 bases separating them. The CDR3 loop spans 14 amino acids. CDR3 sequence reads: CASSRGTGSYEQYF. The CDR3 nucleotides are TGTGCCAGCAGTCGAGGGACGGGATCCTACGAGCAGTACTTC.

This clone has only one observation. The V gene is TRBV6-5, the J gene TRBJ2-7; 7 positions agree with TRBD1. V trimming: 8 bases; J trimming: 3 bases; junction bases outside the gene matches: 4. From germline, CDR1 is MNHEY and CDR2 SVGAGI. This CDR3 has 12 residues. CDR3 amino acids: CASWDSHYEQYF. CDR3 nucleotide sequence: TGTGCCAGCTGGGACAGCCACTACGAGCAGTACTTC.

This clone appeared a few times. The genes are TRBV4-3 and TRBJ1-5; unclear D gene. Germline lookup yields CDR1 LGHNA and CDR2 YSLEER. The CDR3 spans 16 residues. Deletions cut 0 bases from V and 2 bases from J, with 11 bases between. The CDR3 loop is CASSQDWKGGNQPQHF. CDR3 DNA sequence: TGCGCCAGCAGCCAAGATTGGAAGGGAGGCAATCAGCCCCAGCATTTT.

The table lists this clone with a few counts. One end of the junction is discordant with germline, which a read error may explain. The chain joins TRBV5-1 to TRBJ2-1; D not resolved. CDR1 is SGHRS and CDR2 is YFSETQ in the germline V gene. CDR3 length: 15 residues. CDR3 protein: CASSLALRSYNEQFF. The CDR3 nucleotides read TGCGCCAGCAGCTTGGCCCTACGTTCCTATAATGAGCAGTTCTTC.